This TCR beta chain was obtained from a study of graft-versus-host responses after intestinal transplantation. Across the study: Following induction with anti-thymocyte globulin, all recipients were given tacrolimus and steroids for three to four years. Study-wide results and limits: GvH clones detected in recipient marrow included some appearing first in ileum or blood.

This clone was found a few times. Its antigen is not known. TCRdb's table, derived via immunoSEQ multiplex PCR, lists solely in-frame clones and lacks some. The table records some 96,000 clones, more than 80% of them present only once. Sequencing was performed on PBMCs, taken just under 460 days after intestinal transplant. This receptor was taken from a human patient who received an intestinal transplant, so some T cells may come from the graft donor.

CDR3 coding DNA: TGCGCCAGCAGTGAGCCGACCCGGGCCTTCTATGGCTACACCTTC. Translation: CASSEPTRAFYGYTF. The chain has TRBV10-2 and TRBJ1-2; D is unclear. Looked up from germline, CDR1 is WSHSY and CDR2 is SAAADI. V lost 2 bases, J lost 4 bases, and 14 bases lay in between. The CDR3 contains 15 residues.